This T cell receptor (beta chain) was captured in a study of shared clonotypes between healthy human individuals. It was 200 to 250 ng DNA, about 30,000 T cell genomes, that sorted-subset replicate PCRs used. The data were produced by immunoSEQ multiplex PCR, yet TCRdb's version contains in-frame clones alone and is incomplete. Of 2 million to 2.5 million clones in the sample, more than 85% are singletons; the top ten hold 0.35% to 0.5%. Subsets obtained from CD4+ cells comprised CD45RA+ naive and CD45RA-negative memory cells. Germline-derived CDR1 and CDR2 are SGHNT and YYREEE (reference sequence). The V and J ends lost 1 base and 5 bases respectively, with 8 bases between them. This CDR3 comprises 13 residues.

V gene TRBV5-4 combines with J gene TRBJ2-3, with D perhaps matching TRBD2 (5 bases). The sample was naive CD4+ T cells from PBMCs. Regarding subset: CD45RA+ positively selected. The receptor was derived from a man aged 18 to 30 in good health. Some clones in this sample may be carry-over from other donors' samples. The CDR3 DNA reads TGTGCCAGCAGCTTGAGAGGGATAGATACGCAGTATTTT. Its translation: CASSLRGIDTQYF.